This T cell receptor beta chain was sequenced in a study of cytomegalovirus exposure and HLA in healthy donors. Study-level points and caveats: In a later analysis, V- and J-gene trimming of beta chains associated with a DCLRE1C missense variant, replicated independently. Cytomegalovirus association was listed for 150 to 200 TCR beta chains. Most of the TCR beta V segments (in an earlier analysis) were productive either about 90% or about 30% of the time.

PCR was performed using 60 Vbeta and 13 Jbeta primers. Under the authors' procedure: In a later analysis, the count reached 74 million or so unique TCR beta chains, with about 10 million shared. Using immunoSEQ multiplex PCR, the repertoire was profiled, and TCRdb retains in-frame clones only, with some absent. The V and J calls and clone size were taken over from that table, and D and trimming were inferred from the DNA. In the table there are over 150,000 clones, more than 70% of which are singletons. Germline CDR1 LNHDA, CDR2 SQIVND (reference sequence). This CDR3 is 13 amino acids long. Trimming took off 3 bases at V and 6 bases at J, with 12 bases between the two ends. This clone occurred once. Its cognate antigen is unknown.

The specimen was PBMCs. The clonotype originates from a man aged 25-45 years in good health and CMV-seropositive. The rearrangement links TRBV19 to TRBJ2-7; TRBD1 is a possible D gene (5 bases). The CDR3 is CASSIGAETEQYF. CDR3 nucleotides: TGTGCCAGTAGTATTGGGGCGGAGACCGAGCAGTACTTC.